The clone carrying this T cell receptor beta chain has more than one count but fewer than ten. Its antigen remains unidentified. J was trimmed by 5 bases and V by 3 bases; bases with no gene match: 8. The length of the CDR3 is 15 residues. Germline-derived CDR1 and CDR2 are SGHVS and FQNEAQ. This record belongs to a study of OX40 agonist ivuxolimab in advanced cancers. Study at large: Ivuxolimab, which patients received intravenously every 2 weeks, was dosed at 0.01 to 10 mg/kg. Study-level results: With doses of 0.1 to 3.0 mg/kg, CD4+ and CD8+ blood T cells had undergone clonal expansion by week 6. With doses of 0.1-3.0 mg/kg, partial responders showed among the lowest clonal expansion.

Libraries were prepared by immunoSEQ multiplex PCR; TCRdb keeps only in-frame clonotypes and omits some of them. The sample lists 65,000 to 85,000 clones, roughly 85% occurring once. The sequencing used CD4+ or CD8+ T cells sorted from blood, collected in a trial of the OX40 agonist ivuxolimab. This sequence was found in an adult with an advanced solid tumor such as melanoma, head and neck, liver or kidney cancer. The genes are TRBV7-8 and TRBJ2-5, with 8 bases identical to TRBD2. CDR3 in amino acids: CASSFRAGDRETQYF. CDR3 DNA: TGTGCCAGCAGCTTCAGAGCGGGGGATAGGGAGACCCAGTACTTC.